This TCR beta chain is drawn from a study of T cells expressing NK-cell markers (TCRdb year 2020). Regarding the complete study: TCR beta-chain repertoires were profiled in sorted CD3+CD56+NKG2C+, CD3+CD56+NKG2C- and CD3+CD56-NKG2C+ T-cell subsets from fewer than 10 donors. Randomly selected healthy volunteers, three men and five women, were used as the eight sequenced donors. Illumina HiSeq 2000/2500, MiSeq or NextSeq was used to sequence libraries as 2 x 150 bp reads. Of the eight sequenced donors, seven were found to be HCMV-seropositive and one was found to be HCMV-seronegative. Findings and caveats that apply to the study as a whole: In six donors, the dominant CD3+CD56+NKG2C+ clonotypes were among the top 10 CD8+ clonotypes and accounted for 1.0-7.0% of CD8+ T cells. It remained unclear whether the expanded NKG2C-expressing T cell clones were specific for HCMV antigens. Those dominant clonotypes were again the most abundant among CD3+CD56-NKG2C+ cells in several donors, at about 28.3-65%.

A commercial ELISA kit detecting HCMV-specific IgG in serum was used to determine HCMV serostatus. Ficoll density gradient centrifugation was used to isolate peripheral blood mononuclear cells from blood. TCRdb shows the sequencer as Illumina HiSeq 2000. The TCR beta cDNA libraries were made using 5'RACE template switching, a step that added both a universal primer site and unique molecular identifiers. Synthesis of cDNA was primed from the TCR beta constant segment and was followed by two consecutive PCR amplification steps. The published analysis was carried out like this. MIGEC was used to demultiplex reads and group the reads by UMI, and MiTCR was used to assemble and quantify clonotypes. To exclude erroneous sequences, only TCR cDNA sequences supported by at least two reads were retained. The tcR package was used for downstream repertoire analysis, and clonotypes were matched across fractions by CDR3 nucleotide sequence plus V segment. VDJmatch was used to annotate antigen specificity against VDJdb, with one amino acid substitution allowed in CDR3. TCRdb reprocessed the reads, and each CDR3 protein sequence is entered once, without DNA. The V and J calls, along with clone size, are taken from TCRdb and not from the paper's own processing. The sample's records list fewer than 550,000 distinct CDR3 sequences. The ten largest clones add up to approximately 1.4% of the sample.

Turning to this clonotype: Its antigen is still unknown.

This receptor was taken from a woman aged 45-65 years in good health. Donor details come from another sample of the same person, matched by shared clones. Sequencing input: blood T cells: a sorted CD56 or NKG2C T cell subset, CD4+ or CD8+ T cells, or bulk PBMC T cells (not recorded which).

The CDR3 reads CASSVGSSGITYNEQFF. The V gene is TRBV9 and the J gene is TRBJ2-1; TCRdb picks TRBD2, but there is no DNA to check that call. Sequences SGDLS (CDR1) and YYNGEE (CDR2) are obtained from the germline V gene. Including the terminal cysteine and phenylalanine, the CDR3 comprises 17 residues. The DNA sequence is not available.